This T cell receptor beta chain was obtained from a study of shared clonotypes between healthy human individuals. Template amounts of approximately 310 ng DNA, 25,000 to 35,000 T cell genomes, were employed in unsorted PBMC replicate PCRs. Sequenced by immunoSEQ multiplex PCR; TCRdb stores in-frame clones only, minus some. The top ten hold 12% of the sample, which has about 500,000 clones, 77% seen once. Findings and limits, study-wide: Sharing of clonotypes among donors was expected to vary with sequencing depth. Only blood was sampled; tissue repertoires likely differ. The small donor group covered limited genetic and exposure diversity.

Per germline, CDR1 SGHVS and CDR2 FQNEAQ. After removal of 6 bases from V and 4 bases from J, the junction contained 4 bases not matched to a gene. CDR3 size: 13 residues. To note about this clone: As yet, its antigen is unknown.

This TCR was sampled from a woman aged 40 to 49 in good health. Some clones in this sample may be carry-over from other donors' samples. Sequencing was done on a sample of PBMCs. V gene TRBV7-8 combines with J gene TRBJ1-1; 8 positions agree with TRBD1. CDR3 DNA: TGTGCCAGCAGTCAGGGGGCGAGCACTGAAGCTTTCTTT. This encodes CASSQGASTEAFF.